Here is one TCR beta chain with its context. Its target is not known. This CDR3 contains 14 residues. V was pared by 7 bases and J by 1 base, with 12 bases between. Looked up from germline, CDR1 is MNHNS and CDR2 is SASEGT. The PCR employed 60 Vbeta primers together with 13 Jbeta primers. This table comes from immunoSEQ multiplex PCR, and its TCRdb copy is limited to in-frame clones, with some not included. The table shows about 160,000 clones, with about 75% occurring only once. The sample is drawn from a study of cytomegalovirus exposure and HLA in healthy donors. Findings and caveats of the study: A missense DCLRE1C variant was associated with V- and J-gene trimming of TCR beta chains in a later analysis, and an independent cohort replicated the association. As was reported, the classifier diagnosed cytomegalovirus status with high specificity and sensitivity. Exclusion applied to some V segments, including TRBV6-2 and TRBV6-3, as they were indistinguishable. The majority of TCR sequences were rare, yet some public TCRs appeared in many donors.

The sequencing input was PBMCs. This clonotype originated in a man younger than 35 in good health and CMV-seropositive. V and J are TRBV6-1 and TRBJ2-3; the D is unclear. The CDR3: CASNKKSGTDTQYF. CDR3 coding DNA: TGTGCCAGCAATAAGAAGTCAGGCACAGATACGCAGTATTTT.